Sequencing of this TCR beta chain was carried out in a study of cytomegalovirus exposure and HLA in healthy donors. Study-wide findings and caveats: Accurate predictions that matched the HLA-A and HLA-B alleles of most subjects were reportedly made from TCR beta sequences.

V was cut by 0 bases and J by 2 bases, with 10 bases left in between. Germline assignment: CDR1 MNHNY and CDR2 SVGAGI (reference sequence). CDR3 length: 15 amino acids. It was with 60 Vbeta and 13 Jbeta primers that the PCR ran. Profiled with immunoSEQ multiplex PCR; TCRdb holds only in-frame clones, not every one. There are about 190,000 clones in the sample; 81% occur only once, and roughly 3.6% lies in the top ten. This clone has a handful of counts. Its antigen is as yet unknown. The sequence derives from a man aged 40-49 years in good health and CMV-seropositive. The sequencing sample was made of PBMCs. The rearrangement links TRBV6-6 to TRBJ1-1; D may be TRBD1 (5 bases). CDR3 DNA sequence: TGTGCCAGCAGTTACTCTGGGGGGGTTAACACTGAAGCTTTCTTT. This encodes CASSYSGGVNTEAFF.